These T cell receptor beta chains were read from a single sample in a study of T cell repertoires in cytomegalovirus infection. No antigen has been identified for these receptors. TCRdb fed the reads into MiXCR, producing one record per CDR3 protein. The sample has about 700,000 distinct CDR3 sequences; 33% are singletons. Specimen: cultured PBMCs, collected from culture after CMV antigen stimulation. The receptor set was obtained from a human donor in good health (CMV status not recorded). Some clones in this sample may be carry-over from other donors' samples. Both conserved end residues are part of each CDR3. The order of the fields is clone size, J gene, V gene, D gene, CDR3 DNA, CDR3 protein. The D gene is left open where the match is weak. The size field is filled for only some rows; it gives once, few, many or a size class.

>few|TRBJ2-1|TRBV19|TRBD2
TGTGCCAGCGGCGGGACTAGCGGTTCTAAATCCTCCTACAATGAGCAGTTCTTC
CASGGTSGSKSSYNEQFF
>.|TRBJ2-3|TRBV7-8|.
TGTGCCAGCAGCCCTGTGCGCGACCCCACAGATACGCAGTATTTT
CASSPVRDPTDTQYF
>.|TRBJ1-2|TRBV5-1|.
TGCGCCAGCAGCTTGGGAGGGAATGGCTACACCTTC
CASSLGGNGYTF
>.|TRBJ2-2|TRBV20-1|.
TGCAGTGCACGGAGCACCGGGGAGCTGTTTTTT
CSARSTGELFF
>once|TRBJ2-1|TRBV6-8|.
TGTGCCAGCAGTTACTCGAGGGCAGACAATGAGCAGTTCTTC
CASSYSRADNEQFF
>.|TRBJ2-3|TRBV2|TRBD2
TGTGCCAGCGGTCTAGCGGGGGTGACAGATACGCAGTATTTT
CASGLAGVTDTQYF
>.|TRBJ1-5|TRBV27|TRBD1
TGTGCCAGCAGTTTCACTTCCGAGTCGTACAGGGGGTCCCAGCCCCAGCATTTT
CASSFTSESYRGSQPQHF
>few|TRBJ2-3|TRBV11-2|TRBD2
TGTGCCAGCAGCAGTCGACAGCGGGGGGGCACAGATACGCAGTATTTT
CASSSRQRGGTDTQYF
>.|TRBJ2-3|TRBV28|.
TGTGCCAGCAGCACTGAACGTACTACGCAGTATTTT
CASSTERTTQYF
>.|TRBJ1-2|TRBV6-8|TRBD1
TGTGCCAGCTACCGGGACAGGGGGTGGAGTGGCTACACCTTC
CASYRDRGWSGYTF
>.|TRBJ2-7|TRBV11-2|.
TGTGCCAGCAGCTCGATGAGAGGGTCCTACGAGCAGTACTTC
CASSSMRGSYEQYF
>.|TRBJ2-1|TRBV5-1|.
TGCGCCAGCAGCCTGCCAGGGGGGCCGCTGGATGAGCAGTTCTTC
CASSLPGGPLDEQFF